This T cell receptor beta chain originates from a study of early T cells in non-severe SARS-CoV-2 infection. One entry per CDR3 protein, called by TCRdb with MiXCR from the 5' RACE reads. The top ten hold 4% to 5.5% of the sample, which has about 50,000 distinct CDR3 sequences, 9.4% seen once. Germline V gives CDR1 MNHEY, CDR2 SVGEGT. Trimming cost V 5 bases and J 4 bases; bases outside gene matches: 2. The CDR3 extends over 14 amino acids. The table lists this clonotype with many counts. The rearrangement uses TRBV6-2 or TRBV6-3 and TRBJ2-6, with 7 bases fitting TRBD1. The specimen was whole blood, collected at baseline. This TCR was recovered from an adult who was a healthcare worker with PCR-confirmed SARS-CoV-2 infection or an uninfected control (not recorded which). The CDR3 loop reads CASSRGQGANVLTF. CDR3 nucleotides: TGTGCCAGCAGTCGGGGACAGGGGGCCAACGTCCTGACTTTC.